This entry features one T cell receptor (beta chain) sequence. Its antigen is undetermined. The donors belonged to the 120-subject validation cohort, separate from the roughly 710-subject first cohort. TCRdb's copy holds only in-frame clones and misses some; the assay was immunoSEQ multiplex PCR. The table lists more than 90,000 clones, roughly 83% of them singletons, with nearly 5% in the top ten. This record belongs to a study of cytomegalovirus exposure and HLA in healthy donors. Overall study findings and caveats: The study found most TCR sequences rare, yet found some public TCRs in many donors. The study designated around 150 TCR beta chains cytomegalovirus-associated.

The CDR3 extends over 17 amino acids. The V gene end was trimmed by 2 bases and the J gene end by 0 bases; junction bases not matched to a gene: 6. Germline CDR1 and CDR2: LNHDA and SQIVND (reference sequence). This clonotype was obtained from a man aged 18-30 years in good health and CMV-seronegative. The chain links TRBV19 to TRBJ2-1; 8 bases match TRBD1. What was sequenced was PBMCs. The CDR3 sequence: CASSIPRDRSSYNEQFF. The DNA for the CDR3 is TGTGCCAGTAGTATACCGCGGGACAGGAGCTCCTACAATGAGCAGTTCTTC.